This T cell receptor (beta chain) came from a study of T cells after yellow fever vaccination. Study results and caveats: From the bulk population, abundant clonotypes could contaminate and appear within FACS-sorted repertoires.

This clonotype came up many times. Its antigen is unknown. The V end was cut by 2 bases, the J end by 2 bases, with 19 bases between. CDR3 length: 18 residues. Per the germline V gene, CDR1 is SEHNR and CDR2 is FQNEAQ (reference sequence). One entry per CDR3 protein results from TCRdb running MiXCR on the 5' RACE reads. The sample lists 250,000 to 300,000 distinct CDR3 sequences, 10% to 15% seen once, with 0.4% to 0.55% in the top ten. The V gene is TRBV7-9, the J gene TRBJ2-1; tentatively, D is TRBD2 (6 bases). This TCR was recovered from a man under 40 who received the YFV17D yellow fever vaccine. The sequencing used CD4+ T cells sorted from PBMCs, collected 45 days after the yellow fever booster vaccination. This CDR3 is CASSLRASLSGTYNEQFF. The DNA for the CDR3 is TGTGCCAGCAGCTTAAGGGCCAGCCTTAGCGGTACCTACAATGAGCAGTTCTTC. The whole variable domain, filled in from reference TRBV7-9 and TRBJ2-1, reads DTGVSQNPRHKITKRGQNVTFRCDPISEHNRLYWYRQTLGQGPEFLTYFQNEAQLEKSRLLSDRFSAERPKGSFSTLEIQRTEQGDSAMYLCASSLRASLSGTYNEQFFGPGTRLTVL.